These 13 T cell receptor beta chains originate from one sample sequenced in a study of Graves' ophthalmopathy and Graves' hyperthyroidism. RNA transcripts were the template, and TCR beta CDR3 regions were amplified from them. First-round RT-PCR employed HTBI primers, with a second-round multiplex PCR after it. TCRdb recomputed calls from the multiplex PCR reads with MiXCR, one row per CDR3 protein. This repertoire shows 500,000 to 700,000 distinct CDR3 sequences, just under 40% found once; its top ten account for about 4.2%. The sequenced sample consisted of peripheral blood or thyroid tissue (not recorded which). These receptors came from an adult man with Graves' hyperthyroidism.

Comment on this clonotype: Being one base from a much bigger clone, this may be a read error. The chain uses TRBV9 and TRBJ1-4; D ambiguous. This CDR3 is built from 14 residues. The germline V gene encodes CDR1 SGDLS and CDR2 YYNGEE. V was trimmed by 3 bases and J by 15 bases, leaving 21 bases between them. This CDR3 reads CASSATAIAPYLFF. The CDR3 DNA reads TGTGCCAGCAGCGCCACAGCGATCGCCCCTTATTTGTTTTTT.

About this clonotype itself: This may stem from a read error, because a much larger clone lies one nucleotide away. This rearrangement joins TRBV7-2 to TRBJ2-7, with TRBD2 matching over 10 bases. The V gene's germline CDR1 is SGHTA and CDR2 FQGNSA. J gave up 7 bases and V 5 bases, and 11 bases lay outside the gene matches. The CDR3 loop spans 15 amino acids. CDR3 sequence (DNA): TGTGCCAGCAGCCCGGCTAGCGGGAGAGGGGAAGAGCAGTACTTC. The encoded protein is CASSPASGRGEEQYF.

The CDR3 loop reads CASSYTPRQETQYF. The CDR3 DNA sequence: TGTGCCAGCAGTTACACACCTCGGCAAGAGACCCAGTACTTC. The chain has TRBV2 and TRBJ2-5; D call uncertain. The V end was cut by 5 bases, the J end by 2 bases, with 12 bases between. Germline V gives CDR1 SNHLY, CDR2 FYNNEI. This CDR3 region has 14 residues. The full variable domain, rest sourced from reference TRBV2 and TRBJ2-5, is EPEVTQTPSHQVTQMGQEVILRCVPISNHLYFYWYRQILGQKVEFLVSFYNNEISEKSEIFDDQFSVERPDGSNFTLKIRSTKLEDSAMYFCASSYTPRQETQYFGPGTRLLVL.

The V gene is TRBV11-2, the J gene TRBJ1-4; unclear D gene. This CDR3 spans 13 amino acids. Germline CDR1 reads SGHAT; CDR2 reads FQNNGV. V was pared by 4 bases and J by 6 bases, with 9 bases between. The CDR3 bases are TGTGCCAGCAGCTCCTACGTGCATGAAAAACTGTTTTTT. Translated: CASSSYVHEKLFF.

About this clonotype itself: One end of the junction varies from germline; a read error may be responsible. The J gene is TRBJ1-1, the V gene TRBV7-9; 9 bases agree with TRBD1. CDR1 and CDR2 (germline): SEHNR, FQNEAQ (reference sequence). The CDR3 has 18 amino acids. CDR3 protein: CASSVSRGTGRLTTEASF. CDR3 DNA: TGTGCCAGCAGCGTCTCTAGAGGGACAGGGCGTTTAACTACTGAAGCTTCCTTT.

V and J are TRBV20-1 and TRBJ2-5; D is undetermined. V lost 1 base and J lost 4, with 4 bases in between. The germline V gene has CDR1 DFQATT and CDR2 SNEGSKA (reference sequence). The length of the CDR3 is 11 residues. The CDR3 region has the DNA TGCAGTGCTAGAGTTATAGAGACCCAGTACTTC. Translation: CSARVIETQYF.

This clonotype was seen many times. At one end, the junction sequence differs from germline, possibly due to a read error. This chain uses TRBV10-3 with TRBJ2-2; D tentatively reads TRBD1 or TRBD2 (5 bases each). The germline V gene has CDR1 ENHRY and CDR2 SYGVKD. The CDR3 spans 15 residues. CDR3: CASSYSRGDTGELFF. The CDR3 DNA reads TGTGCCAGCAGTTACTCGAGAGGGGACACCGGGGAGCTGTTTTTT.

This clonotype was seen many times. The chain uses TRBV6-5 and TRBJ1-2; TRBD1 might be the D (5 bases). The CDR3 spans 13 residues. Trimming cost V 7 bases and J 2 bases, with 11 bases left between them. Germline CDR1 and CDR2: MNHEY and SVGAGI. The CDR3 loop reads CASTDRGNYGYTF. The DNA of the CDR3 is TGTGCCAGCACCGACAGAGGCAACTATGGCTACACCTTC.

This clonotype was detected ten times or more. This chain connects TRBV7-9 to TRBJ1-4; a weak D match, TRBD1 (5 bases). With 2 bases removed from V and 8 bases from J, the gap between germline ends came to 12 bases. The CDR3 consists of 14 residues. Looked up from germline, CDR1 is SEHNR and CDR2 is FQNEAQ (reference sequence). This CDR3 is CASSLLGVGEKLFF. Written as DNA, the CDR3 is TGTGCCAGCAGCTTATTAGGGGTAGGAGAAAAACTGTTTTTT.

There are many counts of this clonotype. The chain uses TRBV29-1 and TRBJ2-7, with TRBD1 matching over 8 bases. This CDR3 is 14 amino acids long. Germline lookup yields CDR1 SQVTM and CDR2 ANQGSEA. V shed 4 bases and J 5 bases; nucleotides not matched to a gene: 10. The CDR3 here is CSVGTGTGVDEQYF. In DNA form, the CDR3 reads TGCAGCGTTGGCACTGGGACAGGAGTGGACGAGCAGTACTTC.

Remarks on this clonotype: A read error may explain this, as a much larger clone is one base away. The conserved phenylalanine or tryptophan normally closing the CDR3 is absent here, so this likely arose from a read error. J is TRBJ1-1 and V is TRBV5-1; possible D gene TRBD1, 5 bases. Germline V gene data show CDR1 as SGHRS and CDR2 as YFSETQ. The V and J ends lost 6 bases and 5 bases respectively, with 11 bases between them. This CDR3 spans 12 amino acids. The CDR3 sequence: CASTGERTEAFL. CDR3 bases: TGCGCCAGCACGGGGGAAAGGACTGAAGCTTTCCTT.

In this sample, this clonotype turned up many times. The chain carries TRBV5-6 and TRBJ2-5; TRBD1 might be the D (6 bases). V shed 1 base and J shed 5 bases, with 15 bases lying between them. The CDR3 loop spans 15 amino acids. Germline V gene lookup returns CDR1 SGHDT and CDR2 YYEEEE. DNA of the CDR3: TGTGCCAGCAGCTTGTTCGGGGCAGGGGTCGAGACCCAGTACTTC. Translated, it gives CASSLFGAGVETQYF.

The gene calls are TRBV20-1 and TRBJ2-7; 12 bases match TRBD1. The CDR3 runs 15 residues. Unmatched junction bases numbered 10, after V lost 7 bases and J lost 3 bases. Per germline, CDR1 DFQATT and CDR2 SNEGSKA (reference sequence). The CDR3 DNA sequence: TGCAGTGTCCCGGGACAGGGGGCAAACGACTACGAGCAGTACTTC. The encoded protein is CSVPGQGANDYEQYF.